Reported below is one T cell receptor (beta chain). The target antigen is unknown. After removal of 1 base from V and 2 bases from J, the junction contained 9 bases not matched to a gene. Germline V lookup: CDR1 LNHNV, CDR2 YYDKDF (reference sequence). This CDR3 has 17 amino acids. The PCR contained 60 Vbeta and 13 Jbeta primers. Original data processing: Tens of millions of unique TCR beta chains, roughly 11 million of them shared, were counted by a later analysis. Sequencing was performed with immunoSEQ multiplex PCR; in TCRdb, only in-frame clones are kept and a portion is missing. Clone size and V and J calls were adopted from that table, with D and trimming inferred from the DNA. The sample holds a few hundred thousand clones, 85% to 95% seen once. These data originate in a study of cytomegalovirus exposure and HLA in healthy donors. Study-level results: For most TCR beta V segments, an earlier analysis put the productive rate at about 90% or about 30% of the time. TRBV6-2, TRBV6-3 and other indistinguishable V segments were excluded. Roughly 170 TCR beta chains were listed as cytomegalovirus-associated.

Sequenced material: PBMCs. The origin of this receptor is a girl aged 2 to 10 in good health and CMV-seronegative. The V and J genes are TRBV15 and TRBJ2-3; 7 bases match TRBD1. The DNA of the CDR3 is TGTGCCACCAGCAGAGGGGTGAACAGGGGTATCACAGATACGCAGTATTTT. This codes for CATSRGVNRGITDTQYF.